The 29 T cell receptor beta chains in this list originate from one sample, sequenced in a study of shared clonotypes between healthy human individuals. The assay was immunoSEQ multiplex PCR, and TCRdb's table has in-frame clones only and misses some. The sample lists 1,400,000 or so clones, around 98.5% occurring once. The material sequenced was naive CD4+ T cells sorted from blood. Sample subset: CD45RA+ positively selected. These TCRs come from a man aged 25 to 40 in good health.

The rearrangement uses TRBV2 and TRBJ2-1, with a weak D call TRBD1 (6 bases). Germline CDR1 SNHLY, CDR2 FYNNEI. This CDR3 is 14 amino acids long. V lost 4 bases and J 1 base, leaving 8 bases between the germline ends. The CDR3 region is CASSGQVSYNEQFF. The CDR3 DNA is TGTGCCAGCAGTGGACAGGTGTCCTACAATGAGCAGTTCTTC.

With regard to this clone: Other DNA sequences in this specimen translate into the identical CDR3. The CDR3 bases are TGCAGTGCTGGGGATAGGGGTGAAGCTTTCTTT. It specifies CSAGDRGEAFF. The chain combines TRBV20-1 with TRBJ1-1; a weak D match, TRBD1 (5 bases). Germline V gene data show CDR1 as DFQATT and CDR2 as SNEGSKA (reference sequence). Trimming took 5 bases from V and 7 from J, leaving 11 bases between them. The CDR3 is 11 amino acids.

The chain combines TRBV5-1 with TRBJ2-7, with a tentative D call TRBD2 (6 bases). Trimming removed 1 base from V and 5 bases from J, with 19 bases in between. In germline, CDR1 is SGHRS, CDR2 YFSETQ. The length of the CDR3 is 16 residues. CDR3: CASSLLAGRRGDEQYF. The CDR3 DNA follows: TGCGCCAGCAGCTTGCTGGCAGGGAGGAGAGGCGACGAGCAGTACTTC.

This chain connects TRBV21-1 to TRBJ2-7; TRBD2 reflects the table's D call only, with no check against the DNA. TRBV21-1 is assigned pseudogene status. This CDR3 has 16 amino acids. DNA for the CDR3: TGTGCCAGCACGAAAGGAAAGCGGGAGGCCTCCTACGAGCAGTACTTC. Translating gives CASTKGKREASYEQYF.

This rearrangement joins TRBV5-6 to TRBJ1-2, with D possibly being TRBD1 (5 bases). There are 13 residues in the CDR3. Germline V gene lookup returns CDR1 SGHDT and CDR2 YYEEEE. V gave up 5 bases and J gave up 2 bases, with 10 bases separating them. The CDR3 DNA is TGTGCCAGCAGTCACCGGGGGAACTATGGCTACACCTTC. Translation: CASSHRGNYGYTF.

This chain joins TRBV5-5 and TRBJ2-5; D gene ambiguous. The CDR3 totals 14 residues. Germline CDR1 reads SGHKS; CDR2 reads YYEKEE (reference sequence). Between the trimmed V and J ends, which lost 1 base and 4 bases, there was a span of 11 bases. The DNA of the CDR3 is TGTGCCAGCAGCTTGCACAGATTGGGAGAGACCCAGTACTTC. It yields the protein CASSLHRLGETQYF.

This sequence joins TRBV7-2 and TRBJ2-1; 10 positions match TRBD2. The CDR3 is made up of 18 amino acids. Per the germline V gene, CDR1 is SGHTA and CDR2 is FQGNSA. Trimming at V came to 5 bases and at J to 0 bases, leaving 10 bases not matched to a gene. CDR3 coding DNA: TGTGCCAGCAGCCAAGGGGTTGGACTAGCGGACTCCTACAATGAGCAGTTCTTC. This encodes CASSQGVGLADSYNEQFF. Based on the CDR3 plus reference TRBV7-2 and TRBJ2-1, the full variable domain is GAGVSQSPSNKVTEKGKDVELRCDPISGHTALYWYRQSLGQGLEFLIYFQGNSAPDKSGLPSDRFSAERTGGSVSTLTIQRTQQEDSAVYLCASSQGVGLADSYNEQFFGPGTRLTVL.

The chain has TRBV7-8 and TRBJ2-2, with 9 bases aligning to TRBD1. CDR3 length: 16 amino acids. Germline assignment: CDR1 SGHVS and CDR2 FQNEAQ. The V segment lost 11 bases and the J segment 6 bases; nucleotides outside the gene matches: 16. The CDR3 loop reads CAHPKNRGQNSGELFF. The CDR3 DNA is TGTGCCCACCCGAAAAACAGGGGGCAAAATTCCGGGGAGCTGTTTTTT. Combining the CDR3 with reference TRBV7-8 and TRBJ2-2 gives the whole variable domain GAGVSQSPRYKVAKRGQDVALRCDPISGHVSLFWYQQALGQGPEFLTYFQNEAQLDKSGLPSDRFFAERPEGSVSTLKIQRTQQEDSAVYLCAHPKNRGQNSGELFFGEGSRLTVL.

V and J are TRBV30 and TRBJ2-7; D gene unclear. Trimming pared 0 bases from V and 6 bases from J, leaving 12 bases between. The CDR3 sequence is 13 residues long. Germline loops: CDR1 GTSNPN, CDR2 SVGIG (reference sequence). The CDR3 loop is CAWSVEQRFEQYF. In DNA form, the CDR3 reads TGTGCCTGGAGTGTCGAACAGCGATTCGAGCAGTACTTC.

The V and J genes are TRBV10-3 and TRBJ2-1; 9 nucleotides line up with TRBD2. The CDR3 runs to 15 residues. The V gene's germline CDR1 is ENHRY and CDR2 SYGVKD. With V trimmed by 5 bases and J by 4 bases, 6 bases remained unmatched. The CDR3 loop is CAISLQREAYNEQFF. The CDR3 coding sequence is TGTGCCATCAGTCTCCAGCGGGAGGCTTACAATGAGCAGTTCTTC.

The chain carries TRBV9 and TRBJ2-7, with 7 bases identical to TRBD2. The germline V gene encodes CDR1 SGDLS and CDR2 YYNGEE. Trimming took 4 bases from V and 2 from J; bases not matched to a gene: 6. This CDR3 is built from 14 residues. The chain's CDR3 is CASSPVAGAYEQYF. CDR3 DNA: TGTGCCAGCAGCCCAGTGGCGGGAGCCTACGAGCAGTACTTC.

The V and J genes are TRBV9 and TRBJ2-5; D gene ambiguous. CDR3 length: 14 residues. Germline CDR1 is SGDLS and CDR2 is YYNGEE. V was cut by 1 base and J by 5 bases, with 12 bases left in between. The CDR3, as DNA: TGTGCCAGCAGCGTATTTTGGGATGGGGAGACCCAGTACTTC. Translated: CASSVFWDGETQYF.

The chain recombines TRBV7-9 with TRBJ1-1; no firm D call. The germline V and J ends were trimmed by 3 bases and 7 bases, with 12 bases remaining between them. Per germline, CDR1 SEHNR and CDR2 FQNEAQ (reference sequence). The CDR3 has 13 residues. The CDR3 DNA sequence: TGTGCCAGCAGCTTGGACGGACCACTTGAAGCTTTCTTT. Its translation: CASSLDGPLEAFF.

This chain connects TRBV11-2 to TRBJ1-1; TRBD1 is a possible D gene (5 bases). The length of the CDR3 is 13 residues. V was shortened by 1 base and J by 8 bases, with 11 bases between the two germline ends. The V gene's germline CDR1 is SGHAT and CDR2 FQNNGV. Here the CDR3 DNA reads TGTGCCAGCAGCTTAGTTCGGGCAGGGGAAGCTTTCTTT. Translated, it gives CASSLVRAGEAFF.

This clone was detected once. The rearrangement uses TRBV6-1 and TRBJ1-2; possibly TRBD1 for D (5 bases). The CDR3 contains 13 residues. Germline V gene lookup returns CDR1 MNHNS and CDR2 SASEGT. V was trimmed by 7 bases and J by 8 bases, leaving 17 bases between them. The CDR3 sequence is CASMRQGVYGYTF. DNA of the CDR3: TGTGCCAGCATGCGGCAGGGTGTATACGGCTACACCTTC.

The J gene is TRBJ2-7, the V gene TRBV19; possibly TRBD1 or TRBD2 for D (5 bases each). The germline gives CDR1 LNHDA, CDR2 SQIVND (reference sequence). CDR3 length: 16 amino acids. The V and J ends lost 5 bases and 1 base respectively, with 18 bases between them. The CDR3 loop is CASSRRGVLSSYEQYF. CDR3 DNA sequence: TGTGCCAGTAGTCGCCGGGGCGTACTGTCTTCCTACGAGCAGTACTTC.

This clone came up once. The gene calls are TRBV10-3 and TRBJ2-1; no clear D gene. Germline CDR1 ENHRY, CDR2 SYGVKD. V dropped 11 bases and J dropped 6 bases, with 17 bases sitting between them. The CDR3 runs to 13 residues. The CDR3 is CAAQTRPGNEQFF. CDR3 sequence (DNA): TGTGCCGCCCAAACCCGCCCGGGCAATGAGCAGTTCTTC.

The chain combines TRBV9 with TRBJ2-2; TRBD2 agrees at 10 bases. The CDR3 is 20 residues long. Germline assignment: CDR1 SGDLS and CDR2 YYNGEE. With 0 bases clipped from V and 3 bases from J, the junction kept 14 bases outside the gene matches. The DNA for the CDR3 is TGTGCCAGCAGCGTAGCTACAAGCGGGGGGGATAGCGTTCACACCGGGGAGCTGTTTTTT. Its translation is CASSVATSGGDSVHTGELFF.

The chain is built from TRBV4-3 and TRBJ1-3; D is ambiguous. The CDR3 length is 13 residues. CDR1 LGHNA and CDR2 YSLEER come from the germline V gene. Between the trimmed V and J ends, which lost 4 bases and 8 bases, there was a span of 12 bases. CDR3 sequence reads: CASSPSRVDTIYF. The CDR3 DNA follows: TGCGCCAGCAGCCCATCTAGGGTTGACACCATATATTTT.

The chain links TRBV7-9 to TRBJ2-1; 10 bases fit TRBD1. The J segment lost 2 bases and the V segment lost 1 base, leaving 2 bases of the junction unmatched. There are 16 residues in the CDR3. Per germline, CDR1 SEHNR and CDR2 FQNEAQ (reference sequence). Written as DNA, the CDR3 is TGTGCCAGCAGCTTAGTTGACAGGGGGCCCTACAATGAGCAGTTCTTC. It translates to CASSLVDRGPYNEQFF. Based on the CDR3 plus reference TRBV7-9 and TRBJ2-1, the full variable domain is DTGVSQNPRHKITKRGQNVTFRCDPISEHNRLYWYRQTLGQGPEFLTYFQNEAQLEKSRLLSDRFSAERPKGSFSTLEIQRTEQGDSAMYLCASSLVDRGPYNEQFFGPGTRLTVL.

V gene TRBV10-3 combines with J gene TRBJ1-1; TRBD1 might be the D (6 bases). The V end was cut by 10 bases, the J end by 2 bases, with 11 bases between. The CDR3 loop spans 12 amino acids. The germline V gene encodes CDR1 ENHRY and CDR2 SYGVKD. In nucleotides, the CDR3 is TGTGCCAACAGGGACCATAACACTGAAGCTTTCTTT. Protein: CANRDHNTEAFF.

This clone was observed a few times. The chain combines TRBV9 with TRBJ1-1, with D unresolved. The CDR3 consists of 13 residues. V gave up 3 bases and J gave up 0 bases, with 6 bases separating them. Germline loops: CDR1 SGDLS, CDR2 YYNGEE. The CDR3 protein is CASSAHMNTEAFF. The CDR3, as DNA: TGTGCCAGCAGCGCCCATATGAACACTGAAGCTTTCTTT.

Only one count was recorded for this clone. The chain employs TRBV25-1 and TRBJ2-5; TRBD2 aligns across 8 bases. Trimming at V came to 3 bases and at J to 5 bases, leaving 8 bases not matched to a gene. The V gene's germline CDR1 is MGHDK and CDR2 SYGVNS. CDR3 length equals 15 residues. The DNA of the CDR3 is TGTGCCAGCAGTGATACGGGAGGGCCGGGGGAGACCCAGTACTTC. Protein: CASSDTGGPGETQYF.

The chain carries TRBV2 and TRBJ1-5; D is unclear. Trimming left V 6 bases short and J 6 bases short, with 9 bases between. The CDR3 covers 12 residues. Germline V gives CDR1 SNHLY, CDR2 FYNNEI. Here the CDR3 reads CASSQKAQPQHF. The CDR3 DNA is TGTGCCAGCAGCCAGAAGGCTCAGCCCCAGCATTTT. Complete variable domain (other parts from reference TRBV2 and TRBJ1-5): EPEVTQTPSHQVTQMGQEVILRCVPISNHLYFYWYRQILGQKVEFLVSFYNNEISEKSEIFDDQFSVERPDGSNFTLKIRSTKLEDSAMYFCASSQKAQPQHFGDGTRLSIL.

The chain couples TRBV5-1 to TRBJ1-1, with no clear D. The CDR3 length is 14 residues. Per germline, CDR1 SGHRS and CDR2 YFSETQ. The ends were cut back, 2 bases at V and 1 base at J, with 9 bases in the middle. CDR3 nucleotides: TGCGCCAGCAGCTTTGACATAAGGAACACTGAAGCTTTCTTT. Protein product: CASSFDIRNTEAFF.

The chain carries TRBV5-1 and TRBJ2-4; TRBD2 is a possible D gene (5 bases). Trimming pared 6 bases from V and 7 bases from J, leaving 8 bases between. This CDR3 has 11 amino acids. Per germline, CDR1 SGHRS and CDR2 YFSETQ. CDR3 in DNA: TGCGCCAGCATGTCGGGGAACATTCAGTACTTC. Its protein is CASMSGNIQYF.

V is TRBV5-8 and J is TRBJ2-7; tentatively, D is TRBD1 (6 bases). V was clipped by 0 bases and J by 5 bases, with 12 bases between them. The CDR3 loop spans 14 amino acids. CDR1 and CDR2 from the germline V gene are SGHTS and YDEGEE. The CDR3, as DNA: TGTGCCAGCAGCTTGGTAGTAACAGGGAACGAGCAGTACTTC. This translates into CASSLVVTGNEQYF. The full variable domain, in which reference TRBV5-8 and TRBJ2-7 provide the parts outside the CDR3, is EAGVTQSPTHLIKTRGQQATLRCSPISGHTSVYWYQQALGLGLQFLLWYDEGEERNRGNFPPRFSGRQFPNYSSELNVNALELEDSALYLCASSLVVTGNEQYFGPGTRLTVT.

Turning to this clone: At one of its ends the junction is not consistent with the germline gene, which may arise from a read error. This chain uses TRBV7-9 with TRBJ2-5, with D perhaps matching TRBD1 or TRBD2 (7 bases each). CDR1 and CDR2 (germline): SEHNR, FQNEAQ (reference sequence). This CDR3 spans 16 amino acids. In nucleotides, the CDR3 is TGTGCCAGCAGGTTAGGGGAGGGGACAGCAGGGGAGACCCAGTACTTC. Translated: CASRLGEGTAGETQYF.

The V gene is TRBV7-2, the J gene TRBJ2-3; D possibly corresponds to TRBD2 (6 bases). V was cut by 7 bases and J by 0 bases, with 17 bases left in between. This CDR3 has 16 amino acids. From germline, CDR1 is SGHTA and CDR2 FQGNSA. CDR3 loop: CASNTRRGPSTDTQYF. CDR3 in DNA: TGTGCCAGCAACACCCGGCGGGGACCTAGCACAGATACGCAGTATTTT.